This T cell receptor (beta chain) came from a study of cytomegalovirus exposure and HLA in healthy donors. In the PCR, 60 Vbeta and 13 Jbeta primers were used. TCRdb keeps only in-frame clones here, not all; method: immunoSEQ multiplex PCR. The table counts some 120,000 clones; roughly 4% lies in the top ten. Trimming at V came to 0 bases and at J to 4 bases, leaving 7 bases not matched to a gene. The V gene's germline CDR1 is SGHRS and CDR2 YFSETQ. The CDR3 has 17 residues. The gene calls are TRBV5-1 and TRBJ2-1; 10 bases are shared with TRBD2. Sequencing was carried out using PBMCs. The receptor was isolated from a man between 18 and 35 years old in good health and CMV-seronegative. CDR3 bases: TGCGCCAGCAGCTTGGTGATGGCTAGCGGGGGTTACAATGAGCAGTTCTTC. Translated, it gives CASSLVMASGGYNEQFF.